Given below is one T cell receptor (beta chain) in context. Antigen unknown. Its ends do not fully match the called genes, so a read error is possible. From roughly 0.55 ug of total RNA, TCR beta-specific cDNA was reverse-transcribed using a constant-region primer. TCR beta libraries came from three nested multiplex PCR rounds using slightly modified ARM-PCR. The first two PCR rounds, roughly 10 cycles each, used TRBV1-TRBV30 forward primers and a C-beta reverse primer. TCRdb re-called the multiplex PCR reads through MiXCR, storing one row per CDR3 protein. Of 300,000 to 400,000 distinct CDR3 sequences detected, roughly two thirds appear once; the ten largest clones hold about 6.1%. The study extracted blood RNA from unsorted whole blood and also extracted germline DNA. The CDR3 runs 16 residues. Germline CDR1 SGHAT, CDR2 FQNNGV. These data come from a study of tumor-infiltrating lymphocytes in primary liver carcinoma.

Study results and caveats: Tumor region pairs showed greater overlap than either tumor-adjacent or tumor-blood pairs did.

Material: peripheral blood. The rearrangement joins TRBV11-2 to TRBJ1-2, with 7 bases lining up with TRBD1. This receptor was taken from a man aged 40-50 years with primary liver carcinoma and hepatitis B virus infection. The CDR3 protein is CASSEGQSSLNYGHTF. The CDR3 DNA sequence: TGTGCCAGCAGCGAGGGACAGAGCTCTCTAAACTATGGCCACACCTTC.